Listed below are T cell receptor beta chains from one sample, sequenced in a study of T cell changes during pregnancy in multiple sclerosis. Clones were sequenced by immunoSEQ multiplex PCR, and TCRdb holds only the in-frame ones, with some missing. The profile shows tens of thousands of clones, roughly 93% of them singletons. The specimen comprised CD8+ T cells from peripheral blood mononuclear cells, sampled in the second trimester of pregnancy. These receptors were obtained from a female donor with multiple sclerosis, enrolled in a pregnancy study. Both conserved end residues are part of each CDR3. A row's size may be missing; if present it is once, few, many or a size class.

j_gene: TRBJ2-7
v_gene: TRBV13
abundance: NA
CDR3aa: CASSSQPTSYNEQYF

j_gene: TRBJ1-1
v_gene: TRBV7-9
abundance: NA
CDR3aa: CASSPSDRNTEAFF

j_gene: TRBJ2-1
v_gene: TRBV5-1
abundance: NA
CDR3aa: CASSLGLAGYNEQFF

j_gene: TRBJ1-5
v_gene: TRBV2
abundance: few
CDR3aa: CASRKGLDQPQHF

j_gene: TRBJ1-3
v_gene: TRBV7-9
abundance: NA
CDR3aa: CASSPPHSGNTIYF

j_gene: TRBJ1-4
v_gene: TRBV6-5
abundance: NA
CDR3aa: CATTKRPNEKLFF

j_gene: TRBJ1-5
v_gene: TRBV27
abundance: NA
CDR3aa: CASSLLGSSNQPQHF

j_gene: TRBJ2-3
v_gene: TRBV9
abundance: NA
CDR3aa: CASSLPPSDTQYF

j_gene: TRBJ2-7
v_gene: TRBV7-6
abundance: NA
CDR3aa: CASTTNPPNEQYF

j_gene: TRBJ2-3
v_gene: TRBV6-1
abundance: NA
CDR3aa: CASSDGTVIGTDTQYF

j_gene: TRBJ2-2
v_gene: TRBV9
abundance: NA
CDR3aa: CASSVPGARGDTGELFF

j_gene: TRBJ2-4
v_gene: TRBV7-6
abundance: NA
CDR3aa: CASSLEAGGAKNIQYF

j_gene: TRBJ1-1
v_gene: TRBV2
abundance: NA
CDR3aa: CASFLGVMNTEAFF

j_gene: TRBJ2-2
v_gene: TRBV5-4
abundance: NA
CDR3aa: CASSLDRGFGELFF

j_gene: TRBJ2-7
v_gene: TRBV27
abundance: NA
CDR3aa: CASSLGPGGTYEQYF

j_gene: TRBJ2-7
v_gene: TRBV7-9
abundance: NA
CDR3aa: CASSLPGGYEQYF